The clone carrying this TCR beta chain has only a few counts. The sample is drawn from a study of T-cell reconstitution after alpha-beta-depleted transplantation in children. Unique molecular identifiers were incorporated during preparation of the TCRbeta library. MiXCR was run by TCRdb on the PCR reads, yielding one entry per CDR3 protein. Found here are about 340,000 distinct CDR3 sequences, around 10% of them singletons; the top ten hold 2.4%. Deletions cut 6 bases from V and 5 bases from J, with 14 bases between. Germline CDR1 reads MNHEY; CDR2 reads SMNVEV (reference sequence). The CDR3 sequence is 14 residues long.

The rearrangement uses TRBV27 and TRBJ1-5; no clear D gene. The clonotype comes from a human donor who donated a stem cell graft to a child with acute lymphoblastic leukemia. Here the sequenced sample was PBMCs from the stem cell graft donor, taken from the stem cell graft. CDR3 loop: CASSVMGGDQPQHF. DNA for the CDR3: TGTGCCAGCAGCGTAATGGGTGGCGATCAGCCCCAGCATTTT.